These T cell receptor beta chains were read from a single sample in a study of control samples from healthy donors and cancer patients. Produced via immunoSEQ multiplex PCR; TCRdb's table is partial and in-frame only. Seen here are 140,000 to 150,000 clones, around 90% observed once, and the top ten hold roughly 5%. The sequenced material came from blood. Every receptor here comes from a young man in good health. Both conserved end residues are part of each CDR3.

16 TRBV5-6 CASSLAAWGATDTQYF
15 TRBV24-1 CATSDPGLAGDTQYF
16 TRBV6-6 CASSPGPSKGVNTQYF
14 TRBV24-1 CATSDPRGLNTQYF
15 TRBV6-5 CASSYPRGRSYEQYF
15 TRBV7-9 CASSPRTGGIYGYTF
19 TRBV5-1 CASSLDTATSGRKGYEQYF
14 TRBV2 CASSVQAGNTEAFF
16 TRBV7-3 CASSLIGGWSVTEAFF
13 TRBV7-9 CASSPALTDTQYF
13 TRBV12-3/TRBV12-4 CASRPGENTEAFF
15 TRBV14 CASSQDRGRNSPLHF
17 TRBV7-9 CASSAPGQERYDEKLFF
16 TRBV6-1 CASSEAGLRSGNTIYF
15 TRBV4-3 CASSQDLLSNQPQHF
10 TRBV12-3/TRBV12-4 CASANNEQFF
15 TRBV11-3 CASSPGLVPNNEQFF
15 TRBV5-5 CASSLEIRRGAEAFF
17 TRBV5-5 CASSLVGQGGSGNTIYF
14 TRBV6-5 CASSSGLGNYGYTF
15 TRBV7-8 CASSRGGQRNTEAFF
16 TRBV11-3 CASSSRQGALDTEAFF
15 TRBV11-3 CASSPGQGMNTEAFF
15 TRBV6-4 CASRPESGGTDTQYF
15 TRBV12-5 CASGPDRVSSGELFF
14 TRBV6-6 CASIPTARRETQYF
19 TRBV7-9 CASELVVRTGGAPADTQYF
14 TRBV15 CATSIGAEGHEQYF
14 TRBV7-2 CASSLGFREYEQYF
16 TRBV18 CASSLGQGLAKNIQYF
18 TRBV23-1 CASSGRAGVLTFQETQYF
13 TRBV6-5 CASKLENSYEQYF
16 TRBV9 CASSVVSGTGANVLTF
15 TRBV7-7 CASSLIGTSLNEQFF
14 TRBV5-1 CASSLWGSGNTIYF
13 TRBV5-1 CASSFGMNYEQYF
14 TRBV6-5 CASRNEQGAGEQFF
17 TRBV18 CASSPWTPVGNTGELFF
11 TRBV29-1 CSVPSNTEAFF
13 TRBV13 CASSLGGTETQYF
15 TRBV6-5 CASSYNRGTKEKLFF
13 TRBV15 CATSRSGNYEQYF
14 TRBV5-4 CASRQGDYRETQYF
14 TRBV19 CASSTSGSPDTQYF
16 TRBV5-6 CASSRGTGATNEKLFF
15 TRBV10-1 CASTEERQALQTQYF
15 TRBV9 CASSLGQGGYNEQFF
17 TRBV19 CASSMASGGPLTDTQYF
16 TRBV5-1 CASSNPGQGASTEAFF
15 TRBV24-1 CATGKPDGSYNEQFF
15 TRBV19 CASSRVALNTGELFF
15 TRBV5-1 CASSLQRGVKNIQYF
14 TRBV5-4 CASSLLGSNYGYTF
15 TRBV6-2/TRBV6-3 CASRPNPGQNYEQYF
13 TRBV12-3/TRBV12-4 CASLGGADYGYTF
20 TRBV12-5 CASGLVLGTPSSYSNQPQHF